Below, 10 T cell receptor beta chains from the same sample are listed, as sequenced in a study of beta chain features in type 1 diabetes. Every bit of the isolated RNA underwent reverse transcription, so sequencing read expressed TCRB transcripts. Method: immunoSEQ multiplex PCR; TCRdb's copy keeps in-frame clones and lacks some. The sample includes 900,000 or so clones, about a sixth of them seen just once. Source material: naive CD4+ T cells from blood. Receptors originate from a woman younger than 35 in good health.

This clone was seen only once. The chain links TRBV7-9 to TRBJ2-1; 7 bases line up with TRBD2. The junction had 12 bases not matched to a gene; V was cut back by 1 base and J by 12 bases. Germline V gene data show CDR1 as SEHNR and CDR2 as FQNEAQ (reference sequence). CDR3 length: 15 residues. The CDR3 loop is CASSLVSGGYVGQFF. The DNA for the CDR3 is TGTGCCAGCAGCTTAGTGTCGGGAGGTTATGTCGGGCAGTTCTTC.

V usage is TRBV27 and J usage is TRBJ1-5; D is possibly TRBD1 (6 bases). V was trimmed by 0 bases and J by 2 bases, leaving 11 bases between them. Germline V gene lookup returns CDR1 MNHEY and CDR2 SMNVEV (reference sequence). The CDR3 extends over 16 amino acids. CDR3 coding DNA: TGTGCCAGCAGTTTATCTTGGGGGCTTGGCAATCAGCCCCAGCATTTT. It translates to CASSLSWGLGNQPQHF.

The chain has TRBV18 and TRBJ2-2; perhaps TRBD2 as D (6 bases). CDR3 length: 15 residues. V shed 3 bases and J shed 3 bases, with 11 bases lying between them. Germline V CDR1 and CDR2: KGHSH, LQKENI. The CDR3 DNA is TGTGCCAGCTCACCGAATTGGGGGGACACCGGGGAGCTGTTTTTT. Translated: CASSPNWGDTGELFF.

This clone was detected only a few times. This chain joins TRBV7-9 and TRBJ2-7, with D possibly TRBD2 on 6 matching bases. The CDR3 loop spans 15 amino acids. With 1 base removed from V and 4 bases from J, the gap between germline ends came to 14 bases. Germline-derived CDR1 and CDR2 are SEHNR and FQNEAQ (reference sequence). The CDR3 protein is CASSLGTTLLYEQYF. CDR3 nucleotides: TGTGCCAGCAGCTTAGGGACTACTCTACTATACGAGCAGTACTTC.

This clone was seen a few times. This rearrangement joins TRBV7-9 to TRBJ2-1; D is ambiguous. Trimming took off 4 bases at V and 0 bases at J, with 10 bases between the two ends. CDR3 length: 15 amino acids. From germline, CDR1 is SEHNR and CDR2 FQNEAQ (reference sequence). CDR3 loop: CASSSRPNSYNEQFF. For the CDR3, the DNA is TGTGCCAGCAGCTCCCGACCCAACTCCTACAATGAGCAGTTCTTC.

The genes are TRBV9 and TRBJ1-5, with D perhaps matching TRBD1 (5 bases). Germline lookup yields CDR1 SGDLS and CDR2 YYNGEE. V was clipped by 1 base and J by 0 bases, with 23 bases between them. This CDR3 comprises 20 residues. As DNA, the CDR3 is TGTGCCAGCAGCGTAACGTCAATACCAGGGCATCCTTATAGCAATCAGCCCCAGCATTTT. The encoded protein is CASSVTSIPGHPYSNQPQHF.

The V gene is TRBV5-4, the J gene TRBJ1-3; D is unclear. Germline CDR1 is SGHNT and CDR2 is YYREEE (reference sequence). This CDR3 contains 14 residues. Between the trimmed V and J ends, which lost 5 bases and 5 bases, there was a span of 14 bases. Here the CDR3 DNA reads TGTGCCAGCAGTTTGTTGGAGGGTAGAAACACCATATATTTT. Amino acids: CASSLLEGRNTIYF. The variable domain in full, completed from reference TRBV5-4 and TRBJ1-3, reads ETGVTQSPTHLIKTRGQQVTLRCSSQSGHNTVSWYQQALGQGPQFIFQYYREEENGRGNFPPRFSGLQFPNYSSELNVNALELDDSALYLCASSLLEGRNTIYFGEGSWLTVV.

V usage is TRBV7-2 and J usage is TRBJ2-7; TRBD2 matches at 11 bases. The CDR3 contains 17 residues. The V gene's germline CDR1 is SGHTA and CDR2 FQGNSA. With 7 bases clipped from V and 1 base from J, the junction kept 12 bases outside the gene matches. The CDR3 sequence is CASTKPGLADRSYEQYF. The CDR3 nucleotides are TGTGCCAGCACCAAACCGGGACTAGCGGACCGTTCCTACGAGCAGTACTTC. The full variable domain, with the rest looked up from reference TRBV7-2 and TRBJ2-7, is GAGVSQSPSNKVTEKGKDVELRCDPISGHTALYWYRQSLGQGLEFLIYFQGNSAPDKSGLPSDRFSAERTGGSVSTLTIQRTQQEDSAVYLCASTKPGLADRSYEQYFGPGTRLTVT.

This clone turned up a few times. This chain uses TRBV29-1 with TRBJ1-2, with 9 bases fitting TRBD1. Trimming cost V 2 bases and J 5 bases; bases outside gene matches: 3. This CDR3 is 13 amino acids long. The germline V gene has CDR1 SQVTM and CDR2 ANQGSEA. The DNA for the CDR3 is TGCAGCGTTGAAACCGGGACAGGGTATGGCTACACCTTC. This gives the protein CSVETGTGYGYTF. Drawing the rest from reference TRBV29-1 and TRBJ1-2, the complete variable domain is SAVISQKPSRDICQRGTSLTIQCQVDSQVTMMFWYRQQPGQSLTLIATANQGSEATYESGFVIDKFPISRPNLTFSTLTVSNMSPEDSSIYLCSVETGTGYGYTFGSGTRLTVV.

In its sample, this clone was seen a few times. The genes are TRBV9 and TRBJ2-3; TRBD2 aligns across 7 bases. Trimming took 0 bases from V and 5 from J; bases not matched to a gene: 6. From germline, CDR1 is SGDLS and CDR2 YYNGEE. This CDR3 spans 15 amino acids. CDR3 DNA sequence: TGTGCCAGCAGCGTAGCCAGGGAGGGTGGAGATACGCAGTATTTT. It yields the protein CASSVAREGGDTQYF.